Below, 30 T cell receptor beta chains from the same sample are listed, as sequenced in a study of OX40 agonist ivuxolimab in advanced cancers. The method was immunoSEQ multiplex PCR; TCRdb's version includes in-frame clones alone and lacks a portion of them. The sample carries about 24,000 clones, 78% recorded once. The sample here was CD4+ or CD8+ T cells sorted from blood, taken in a trial of the OX40 agonist ivuxolimab. These receptors all come from an adult with an advanced solid tumor such as melanoma, head and neck, liver or kidney cancer.

This sequence joins TRBV29-1 and TRBJ2-7; TRBD2 aligns across 8 bases. Germline CDR1 SQVTM, CDR2 ANQGSEA. This CDR3 has 13 residues. The J segment lost 5 bases and the V segment lost 0 bases, leaving 3 bases of the junction unmatched. In nucleotides, the CDR3 is TGCAGCGTTGAAGAAGCGGGAGTCGACGAGCAGTACTTC. Its translation: CSVEEAGVDEQYF.

This chain connects TRBV7-9 to TRBJ1-4, with 9 bases lining up with TRBD1. Per germline, CDR1 SEHNR and CDR2 FQNEAQ (reference sequence). V lost 4 bases to trimming and J lost 6 bases; unmatched junction nucleotides: 3. CDR3 size: 14 residues. The CDR3 sequence: CASSSQGAYEKLFF. The DNA of the CDR3 is TGTGCCAGCAGCTCACAGGGGGCATATGAAAAACTGTTTTTT.

The gene calls are TRBV7-6 and TRBJ2-5, with 7 bases that match TRBD2. Germline values: CDR1 SGHVS, CDR2 FNYEAQ. V lost 5 bases and J lost 0; bases outside the gene matches: 12. The CDR3 runs 17 residues. The CDR3 DNA follows: TGTGCCAGCAGCCCCTCGGGGCGGGGGAAGTACCAAGAGACCCAGTACTTC. Encoded protein: CASSPSGRGKYQETQYF.

CDR3 in DNA: TGTGCCAGTGGGACTAGCGGGAGGGCGAGGGGAGAGACCCAGTACTTC. It translates to CASGTSGRARGETQYF. The J gene is TRBJ2-5, the V gene TRBV19, with 16 bases that match TRBD2. The germline V gene encodes CDR1 LNHDA and CDR2 SQIVND (reference sequence). This CDR3 contains 16 residues. V dropped 8 bases and J dropped 4; count of bases not matched to a gene: 7.

This chain connects TRBV30 to TRBJ1-4; no firm D call. V lost 2 bases and J 4 bases, leaving 8 bases between the germline ends. Germline values: CDR1 GTSNPN, CDR2 SVGIG (reference sequence). CDR3 length: 13 residues. In DNA form, the CDR3 reads TGTGCCTGGAGTTGGGGAGATAATGAAAAACTGTTTTTT. Its translation: CAWSWGDNEKLFF.

The rearrangement joins TRBV30 to TRBJ1-2; no clear D. The length of the CDR3 is 14 residues. The V end was cut by 1 base, the J end by 5 bases, with 14 bases between. The V gene's germline CDR1 is GTSNPN and CDR2 SVGIG (reference sequence). CDR3 DNA sequence: TGTGCCTGGAGTGGGCTTGCCGGTCGATATGGCTACACCTTC. As protein: CAWSGLAGRYGYTF. The variable domain in full, with the rest retrieved from reference TRBV30 and TRBJ1-2, is SQTIHQWPATLVQPVGSPLSLECTVEGTSNPNLYWYRQAAGRGLQLLFYSVGIGQISSEVPQNLSASRPQDRQFILSSKKLLLSDSGFYLCAWSGLAGRYGYTFGSGTRLTVV.

The gene calls are TRBV7-9 and TRBJ2-6, with D uncertain. This CDR3 region has 14 residues. V lost 0 bases, J lost 1 base, and 1 base lay in between. The V gene's germline CDR1 is SEHNR and CDR2 FQNEAQ (reference sequence). The CDR3 spells CASSLASGANVLTF. The CDR3 DNA reads TGTGCCAGCAGCTTAGCGTCTGGGGCCAACGTCCTGACTTTC.

V gene TRBV7-9 combines with J gene TRBJ2-2; D is possibly TRBD1 (6 bases). The CDR3 covers 14 residues. Trimming left V 5 bases short and J 1 base short, with 8 bases between. Germline-derived CDR1 and CDR2 are SEHNR and FQNEAQ (reference sequence). The CDR3 spells CASSIQGNTGELFF. The CDR3 DNA is TGTGCCAGCAGCATACAGGGGAACACCGGGGAGCTGTTTTTT.

J is TRBJ2-3 and V is TRBV7-2; D is unclear. The CDR3 totals 12 residues. The germline V and J ends were trimmed by 4 bases and 6 bases, with 8 bases remaining between them. CDR1 is SGHTA and CDR2 is FQGNSA in the germline V gene. CDR3 region: CASSYSRDTQYF. The CDR3 DNA reads as TGTGCCAGCAGCTATTCCCGGGATACGCAGTATTTT.

There are a few counts of this clone. This chain joins TRBV28 and TRBJ1-2; no reliable D call. The V gene lost 5 bases and the J gene lost 5 bases, with 12 bases spanning the gap. The CDR3 has 13 residues. CDR1 and CDR2 from the germline V gene are MDHEN and SYDVKM. DNA for the CDR3: TGTGCCAGCAGTCCCGCGGGGTGGTATGGCTACACCTTC. Translating gives CASSPAGWYGYTF.

This chain connects TRBV19 to TRBJ2-1; 13 bases map to TRBD2. The V gene end was trimmed by 6 bases and the J gene end by 6 bases; junction bases not matched to a gene: 5. The germline V gene has CDR1 LNHDA and CDR2 SQIVND (reference sequence). This CDR3 region has 15 residues. This CDR3 is CASRTSGRVGNEQFF. As DNA, the CDR3 is TGTGCCAGTAGAACTAGCGGGAGGGTGGGCAATGAGCAGTTCTTC.

This chain uses TRBV19 with TRBJ1-2; no reliable D call. CDR1 LNHDA and CDR2 SQIVND come from the germline V gene (reference sequence). The CDR3 is made up of 13 amino acids. Trimming took off 7 bases at V and 8 bases at J, with 17 bases between the two ends. The CDR3 sequence: CASTPRTVLGYTF. In nucleotides, the CDR3 is TGTGCCAGTACACCCCGGACGGTCCTCGGCTACACCTTC.

The J gene is TRBJ1-3, the V gene TRBV5-6; tentatively, D is TRBD1 (5 bases). The CDR3 is 16 residues long. Looked up from germline, CDR1 is SGHDT and CDR2 is YYEEEE. V was pared by 1 base and J by 0 bases, with 11 bases between. The DNA of the CDR3 is TGTGCCAGCAGCTTGAGGGGCGAATACTCTGGAAACACCATATATTTT. Translating it yields CASSLRGEYSGNTIYF. The entire variable domain, with the rest obtained from reference TRBV5-6 and TRBJ1-3, is as follows: DAGVTQSPTHLIKTRGQQVTLRCSPKSGHDTVSWYQQALGQGPQFIFQYYEEEERQRGNFPDRFSGHQFPNYSSELNVNALLLGDSALYLCASSLRGEYSGNTIYFGEGSWLTVV.

The chain has TRBV5-4 and TRBJ1-4; D remains unclear. The V end lost 0 bases, the J end lost 10 bases, and 16 bases lay between the germline ends. In germline, CDR1 is SGHNT, CDR2 YYREEE (reference sequence). The CDR3 totals 15 residues. The CDR3 nucleotides are TGTGCCAGCAGCTTGGGTGGCCGTGGAAGTGGAAAACTGTTTTTT. Protein product: CASSLGGRGSGKLFF.

The chain links TRBV19 to TRBJ2-2; 9 bases align to TRBD1. CDR3 length equals 15 residues. CDR1 and CDR2 (germline): LNHDA, SQIVND (reference sequence). Trimming took 7 bases from V and 4 from J; bases not matched to a gene: 7. DNA for the CDR3: TGTGCCAGTACCCGGACAGGGGCCTTCACCGGGGAGCTGTTTTTT. This encodes CASTRTGAFTGELFF.

The chain employs TRBV5-1 and TRBJ2-7; 7 nucleotides line up with TRBD2. This CDR3 spans 15 amino acids. The germline CDR1 and CDR2 sequences are SGHRS and YFSETQ. V dropped 4 bases and J dropped 7; count of bases not matched to a gene: 14. The CDR3 protein is CASSPREVGGREQYF. The DNA for the CDR3 is TGCGCCAGCAGCCCCCGGGAGGTGGGAGGAAGGGAGCAGTACTTC.

The rearrangement uses TRBV2 and TRBJ2-1; 10 bases are a match to TRBD2. Germline CDR1 is SNHLY and CDR2 is FYNNEI. Trimming cost V 2 bases and J 6 bases; bases outside gene matches: 1. CDR3 size: 14 residues. In DNA, the CDR3 is TGTGCCAGCAGTGAACTAGCGGGAGTCAATGAGCAGTTCTTC. Protein sequence: CASSELAGVNEQFF. The entire variable domain, with the rest obtained from reference TRBV2 and TRBJ2-1, is as follows: EPEVTQTPSHQVTQMGQEVILRCVPISNHLYFYWYRQILGQKVEFLVSFYNNEISEKSEIFDDQFSVERPDGSNFTLKIRSTKLEDSAMYFCASSELAGVNEQFFGPGTRLTVL.

This clone was seen a handful of times. The chain carries TRBV30 and TRBJ1-6; no reliable D call. The CDR3 is 15 residues long. In germline, CDR1 is GTSNPN, CDR2 SVGIG (reference sequence). V shed 0 bases and J shed 10 bases, with 16 bases lying between them. The DNA for the CDR3 is TGTGCCTGGAGTGTCACAAGGTCATCGAGATCACCCCTCCACTTT. This encodes CAWSVTRSSRSPLHF.

V usage is TRBV6-1 and J usage is TRBJ1-2, with D possibly being TRBD1 (6 bases). The V end was cut by 8 bases, the J end by 0 bases, with 13 bases between. The CDR3 contains 14 residues. CDR1 is MNHNS and CDR2 is SASEGT in the germline V gene. This CDR3 is CASRTDFSNYGYTF. DNA for the CDR3: TGTGCCAGCCGGACAGATTTCTCTAACTATGGCTACACCTTC.

This clone was observed a single time. The rearrangement links TRBV7-6 to TRBJ1-1; 11 nucleotides align to TRBD1. The germline V gene encodes CDR1 SGHVS and CDR2 FNYEAQ. This CDR3 spans 15 amino acids. V lost 1 base to trimming and J lost 9 bases; unmatched junction nucleotides: 7. This CDR3 is CASSLERGQGGKAFF. Written as DNA, the CDR3 is TGTGCCAGCAGCTTAGAGCGGGGACAGGGGGGTAAAGCTTTCTTT. Looking up the rest from reference TRBV7-6 and TRBJ1-1 gives the full variable domain: GAGVSQSPRYKVTKRGQDVALRCDPISGHVSLYWYRQALGQGPEFLTYFNYEAQQDKSGLPNDRFSAERPEGSISTLTIQRTEQRDSAMYRCASSLERGQGGKAFFGQGTRLTVV.

V is TRBV4-2 and J is TRBJ1-1; possibly TRBD1 for D (6 bases). V was pared by 0 bases and J by 11 bases, with 13 bases between. The CDR3 covers 13 residues. The V gene's germline CDR1 is LGHNA and CDR2 YNFKEQ. Written as DNA, the CDR3 is TGTGCCAGCAGCCAAGAGAGGGGGGGGTATGCTTTCTTT. The encoded protein is CASSQERGGYAFF.

V usage is TRBV5-4 and J usage is TRBJ2-5; a weak D match, TRBD2 (7 bases). This CDR3 has 13 residues. Germline CDR1 is SGHNT and CDR2 is YYREEE (reference sequence). Trimming stripped 4 bases from V and 5 bases from J, with 12 bases between. This CDR3 is CASSAGGQETQYF. The CDR3 region has the DNA TGTGCCAGCAGCGCCGGGGGGCAGGAGACCCAGTACTTC.

This clone came up once. This rearrangement joins TRBV6-5 to TRBJ2-3; D might be TRBD1 (5 bases). Germline loops: CDR1 MNHEY, CDR2 SVGAGI. The CDR3 sequence is 14 residues long. Trimming pared 5 bases from V and 1 base from J, leaving 10 bases between. CDR3 nucleotides: TGTGCCAGCAGTCGAAGGACACGCACAGATACGCAGTATTTT. It translates to CASSRRTRTDTQYF.

The chain is built from TRBV9 and TRBJ1-2, with D possibly being TRBD1 (5 bases). CDR3 length equals 14 residues. V gave up 6 bases and J gave up 8 bases, with 20 bases separating them. Germline CDR1 is SGDLS and CDR2 is YYNGEE. The CDR3 nucleotides read TGTGCCAGCACCTCCTACGCCGGGGGTACGGGCTACACCTTC. The encoded protein is CASTSYAGGTGYTF.

The chain has TRBV7-3 and TRBJ1-1, with a possible D match to TRBD1 (5 bases). Germline CDR1 SGHTA, CDR2 FQGTGA. This CDR3 has 13 amino acids. V was cut by 2 bases and J by 7 bases, with 11 bases left in between. The CDR3 loop is CASSLGTEGEAFF. The CDR3 coding sequence is TGTGCCAGCAGCTTAGGGACCGAGGGTGAAGCTTTCTTT.

This clone appeared once. The CDR3, as DNA: TGTGCCAGCAGCTCCATAACAGGGTCCCCGGGGGATACGCAGTATTTT. It specifies CASSSITGSPGDTQYF. The chain couples TRBV5-6 to TRBJ2-3, with TRBD1 as a possible D gene (6 bases). Looked up from germline, CDR1 is SGHDT and CDR2 is YYEEEE. The CDR3 has 16 residues. V was shortened by 3 bases and J by 6 bases, with 20 bases between the two germline ends.

The genes are TRBV7-2 and TRBJ1-1; weak D call: TRBD1 (6 bases). The CDR3 length is 14 residues. V shed 5 bases and J shed 1 base, with 11 bases lying between them. Germline CDR1 is SGHTA and CDR2 is FQGNSA. CDR3 in DNA: TGTGCCAGCAGCCCAGGGGTTAGGAACACTGAAGCTTTCTTT. It translates to CASSPGVRNTEAFF.

The chain links TRBV11-2 to TRBJ2-3; D is unresolved. The germline V gene encodes CDR1 SGHAT and CDR2 FQNNGV. The CDR3 runs 13 residues. Trimming left V 5 bases short and J 1 base short, with 7 bases between. CDR3 residues: CASSPFGTDTQYF. CDR3 nucleotides: TGTGCCAGCAGCCCCTTCGGCACAGATACGCAGTATTTT.

The chain recombines TRBV5-1 with TRBJ2-5, with D possibly TRBD2 on 6 matching bases. The germline V gene has CDR1 SGHRS and CDR2 YFSETQ. Trimming left V 0 bases short and J 5 bases short, with 17 bases between. The CDR3 runs 16 residues. CDR3 loop: CASSLALAGWRETQYF. For the CDR3, the DNA is TGCGCCAGCAGCTTGGCCCTGGCGGGGTGGCGGGAGACCCAGTACTTC. Supplemented by reference TRBV5-1 and TRBJ2-5, the full variable domain reads KAGVTQTPRYLIKTRGQQVTLSCSPISGHRSVSWYQQTPGQGLQFLFEYFSETQRNKGNFPGRFSGRQFSNSRSEMNVSTLELGDSALYLCASSLALAGWRETQYFGPGTRLLVL.

The sample holds a few counts of this clone. The J gene is TRBJ2-7, the V gene TRBV6-5; tentatively, D is TRBD1 (6 bases). From germline, CDR1 is MNHEY and CDR2 SVGAGI. V was clipped by 6 bases and J by 0 bases, with 12 bases between them. The CDR3 length is 14 residues. The CDR3 loop is CASRRTASSYEQYF. CDR3 coding DNA: TGTGCCAGCAGAAGGACAGCCAGCTCCTACGAGCAGTACTTC.